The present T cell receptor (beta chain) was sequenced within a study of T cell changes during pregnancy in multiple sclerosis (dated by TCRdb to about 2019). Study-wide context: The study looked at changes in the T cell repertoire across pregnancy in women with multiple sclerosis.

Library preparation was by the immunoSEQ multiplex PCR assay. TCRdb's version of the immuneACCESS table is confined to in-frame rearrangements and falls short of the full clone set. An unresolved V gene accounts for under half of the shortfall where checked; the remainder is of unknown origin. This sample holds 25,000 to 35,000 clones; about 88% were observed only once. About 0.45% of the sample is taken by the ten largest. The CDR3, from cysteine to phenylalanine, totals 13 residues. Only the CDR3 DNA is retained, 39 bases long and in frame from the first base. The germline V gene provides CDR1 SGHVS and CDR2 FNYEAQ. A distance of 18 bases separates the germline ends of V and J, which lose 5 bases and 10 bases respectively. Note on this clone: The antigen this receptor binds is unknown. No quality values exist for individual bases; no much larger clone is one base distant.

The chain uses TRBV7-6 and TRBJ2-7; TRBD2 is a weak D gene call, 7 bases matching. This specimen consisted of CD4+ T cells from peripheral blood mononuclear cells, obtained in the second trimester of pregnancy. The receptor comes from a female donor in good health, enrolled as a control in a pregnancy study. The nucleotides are TGTGCCAGCAGCCCGTGGGGGGGCGGGCCACAGTACTTC. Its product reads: CASSPWGGGPQYF.